The 28 T cell receptor beta chains listed next were all sequenced from one sample in a study of blood T cell repertoires in COVID-19 (dated by TCRdb to the early 2020s). The method behind the library was the immunoSEQ multiplex PCR assay. The table comes from immuneACCESS by way of TCRdb, which keeps in-frame sequences with V and J called. Part of the clones is missing from these tables; in studies checked, under half for an unresolved V gene and the rest for unknown reasons. Here the sample has some 100,000 clones; roughly nine tenths occur a single time. Approximately 2% of the sample is in the top ten clones. The sequenced material came from peripheral blood. These receptors were taken from a man in his forties or fifties with active COVID-19.

A single count supports this clone. The CDR3 here is CASSTGTGANYGYTF. For the CDR3, the DNA is TGTGCCAGCAGCACTGGGACAGGGGCTAACTATGGCTACACCTTC. This chain uses TRBV7-9 with TRBJ1-2; TRBD1 matches at 10 bases. Germline assignment: CDR1 SEHNR and CDR2 FQNEAQ (reference sequence). This CDR3 is 15 amino acids long. Germline trimming cut 5 bases from V and 0 bases from J; bases unmatched to any gene: 3. The full variable domain, rest sourced from reference TRBV7-9 and TRBJ1-2, is DTGVSQNPRHKITKRGQNVTFRCDPISEHNRLYWYRQTLGQGPEFLTYFQNEAQLEKSRLLSDRFSAERPKGSFSTLEIQRTEQGDSAMYLCASSTGTGANYGYTFGSGTRLTVV.

The rearrangement joins TRBV6-5 to TRBJ1-1; no firm D call. Trimming took off 6 bases at V and 4 bases at J, with 9 bases between the two ends. The CDR3 consists of 12 residues. Germline lookup yields CDR1 MNHEY and CDR2 SVGAGI. CDR3 sequence reads: CASSPSSTEAFF. The CDR3 coding sequence is TGTGCCAGCAGCCCAAGTAGCACTGAAGCTTTCTTT.

The chain is built from TRBV15 and TRBJ1-4; D possibly corresponds to TRBD1 (5 bases). Trimming shortened V by 6 bases and J by 6 bases, and 14 bases separated the two germline ends. This CDR3 has 14 amino acids. Germline V gives CDR1 LNHNV, CDR2 YYDKDF (reference sequence). Written as DNA, the CDR3 is TGTGCCACCAGGGGGCGGGACCCAGATGAAAAACTGTTTTTT. It is translated as CATRGRDPDEKLFF.

The CDR3 DNA reads as TGTGCCAGCAATAGGGGACAGGGCCAAGAGACCCAGTACTTC. This gives the protein CASNRGQGQETQYF. The chain recombines TRBV11-3 with TRBJ2-5; TRBD1 matches at 9 bases. Losses at the gene ends were 7 bases for V and 1 base for J; bases not matched to a gene: 4. Germline-derived CDR1 and CDR2 are SGHNT and YENEEA. The CDR3 consists of 14 residues. The variable domain in full, with the rest retrieved from reference TRBV11-3 and TRBJ2-5, is EAGVVQSPRYKIIEKKQPVAFWCNPISGHNTLYWYLQNLGQGPELLIRYENEEAVDDSQLPKDRFSAERLKGVDSTLKIQPAELGDSAVYLCASNRGQGQETQYFGPGTRLLVL.

The chain links TRBV19 to TRBJ1-5; D gene ambiguous. Germline assignment: CDR1 LNHDA and CDR2 SQIVND (reference sequence). V lost 4 bases to trimming and J lost 9 bases, with 10 bases between them. The CDR3 has 12 amino acids. The CDR3 region has the DNA TGTGCCAGTAGTAGTGTCCCGGGGCCCCAGCATTTT. Translated, it gives CASSSVPGPQHF.

This CDR3 reads CASSLQVDTQYF. The CDR3 DNA sequence: TGTGCCAGCAGTCTGCAGGTAGATACGCAGTATTTT. The genes are TRBV5-8 and TRBJ2-3, with D unclear. V lost 5 bases to trimming and J lost 5 bases, with 9 bases between them. CDR3 length: 12 residues. Germline values: CDR1 SGHTS, CDR2 YDEGEE.

The chain employs TRBV6-5 and TRBJ1-2; 11 bases line up with TRBD1. Unmatched junction bases numbered 7, after V lost 5 bases and J lost 5 bases. The CDR3 runs 15 residues. In germline, CDR1 is MNHEY, CDR2 SVGAGI. This CDR3 is CASSTGQGVGYGYTF. The CDR3 nucleotides read TGTGCCAGCAGTACGGGACAGGGGGTAGGATATGGCTACACCTTC.

The genes are TRBV5-1 and TRBJ2-5; 10 positions agree with TRBD1. The CDR3 is 14 amino acids. The trim removed 4 bases at V and 8 bases at J, leaving 8 bases unmatched. Germline assignment: CDR1 SGHRS and CDR2 YFSETQ. The DNA for the CDR3 is TGCGCCAGCAGCCAGACAGGGGGCCTTGGAACCCAGTACTTC. Amino acids: CASSQTGGLGTQYF.

The chain employs TRBV20-1 and TRBJ2-2; unclear D gene. The CDR3 is made up of 16 amino acids. Germline V gene data show CDR1 as DFQATT and CDR2 as SNEGSKA (reference sequence). V was clipped by 3 bases and J by 0 bases, with 14 bases between them. The CDR3 here is CSASSLSSANTGELFF. For the CDR3, the DNA is TGCAGTGCTAGTAGTTTGTCCTCAGCGAACACCGGGGAGCTGTTTTTT.

V is TRBV24-1 and J is TRBJ2-1; unclear D gene. Germline CDR1 reads KGHDR; CDR2 reads SFDVKD. V lost 2 bases and J 0 bases, leaving 10 bases between the germline ends. The CDR3 spans 16 residues. The CDR3 sequence is CATSDSHSPSYNEQFF. In DNA, the CDR3 is TGTGCCACCAGTGATTCCCACTCGCCCTCCTACAATGAGCAGTTCTTC.

This clone was counted a single time. The chain is built from TRBV12-3 or TRBV12-4 and TRBJ2-7; TRBD1 is a possible D gene (6 bases). V was cut by 4 bases and J by 9 bases, with 13 bases left in between. The CDR3 has 12 amino acids. The CDR3 here is CASSSWGPPQYF. The CDR3 DNA follows: TGTGCCAGCAGTTCGTGGGGGCCCCCGCAGTACTTC.

In DNA form, the CDR3 reads TGTGCCAGCAGCTTGTGCCCACAGGGGATGTACGAGCAGTACGTC. Its protein product is CASSLCPQGMYEQYV. The chain couples TRBV5-6 to TRBJ2-7; 7 positions match TRBD1. The CDR3 length is 15 residues. Germline lookup yields CDR1 SGHDT and CDR2 YYEEEE. V lost 1 base and J lost 4; bases outside the gene matches: 8.

The V call is TRBV25-1, the J call TRBJ2-3; D may be TRBD2 (7 bases). The CDR3 has 16 amino acids. Germline lookup yields CDR1 MGHDK and CDR2 SYGVNS. Between the trimmed V and J ends, which lost 5 bases and 2 bases, there was a span of 17 bases. The CDR3 loop is CASSPSRGGITDTQYF. The CDR3 DNA follows: TGTGCCAGCAGTCCCTCAAGGGGGGGGATCACAGATACGCAGTATTTT.

The rearrangement uses TRBV19 and TRBJ2-3; TRBD2 is a possible D gene (5 bases). With 6 bases removed from V and 5 bases from J, the gap between germline ends came to 15 bases. The germline gives CDR1 LNHDA, CDR2 SQIVND (reference sequence). This CDR3 spans 14 amino acids. CDR3 DNA: TGTGCCAGTAGCCCGACCTTACTAGGAGATACGCAGTATTTT. Its protein is CASSPTLLGDTQYF.

This chain links TRBV19 with TRBJ2-1; no clear D. Germline V gene data show CDR1 as LNHDA and CDR2 as SQIVND (reference sequence). This CDR3 has 14 amino acids. The ends were cut back, 1 base at V and 5 bases at J, with 9 bases in the middle. The CDR3 protein is CASSIVQTNNEQFF. The CDR3 DNA follows: TGTGCCAGTAGTATAGTACAGACCAACAATGAGCAGTTCTTC.

The rearrangement joins TRBV9 to TRBJ1-5; D not certain. The CDR3 is made up of 13 amino acids. The ends were cut back, 2 bases at V and 6 bases at J, with 9 bases in the middle. In germline, CDR1 is SGDLS, CDR2 YYNGEE. CDR3 region: CASSVEPGQPQHF. The CDR3 DNA reads TGTGCCAGCAGCGTCGAGCCGGGTCAGCCCCAGCATTTT.

This chain uses TRBV24-1 with TRBJ2-7; tentatively, D is TRBD2 (6 bases). The CDR3 length is 13 residues. V lost 3 bases to trimming and J lost 5 bases, with 10 bases between them. Germline V gene data show CDR1 as KGHDR and CDR2 as SFDVKD. The CDR3 DNA is TGTGCCACCAGTGATGGGGGGAGTAACGAGCAGTACTTC. This codes for CATSDGGSNEQYF.

The chain combines TRBV19 with TRBJ2-3; 9 nucleotides match TRBD1. V lost 10 bases and J lost 0; bases outside the gene matches: 8. CDR1 LNHDA and CDR2 SQIVND come from the germline V gene (reference sequence). The CDR3 length is 15 residues. In nucleotides, the CDR3 is TGTGCCAATAGCGACAGGGGGGCCAGCACAGATACGCAGTATTTT. It encodes CANSDRGASTDTQYF.

This clone has only one observation. The chain recombines TRBV4-2 with TRBJ2-7; TRBD2 is a possible D gene (5 bases). Deletions cut 1 base from V and 5 bases from J, with 15 bases between. The CDR3 is made up of 15 amino acids. Germline V gene data show CDR1 as LGHNA and CDR2 as YNFKEQ. The DNA of the CDR3 is TGTGCCAGCAGCCAAGCCTCCCGAGGGTTCGACGAGCAGTACTTC. This translates into CASSQASRGFDEQYF.

The genes are TRBV11-3 and TRBJ2-1, with TRBD2 identical over 13 bases. The trim removed 5 bases at V and 10 bases at J, leaving 11 bases unmatched. CDR1 and CDR2 from the germline V gene are SGHNT and YENEEA. This CDR3 has 16 residues. DNA for the CDR3: TGTGCCAGCAGCCCCACTAGCGGGAGGGCCGGAGGCGAGCAGTTCTTC. Protein: CASSPTSGRAGGEQFF.

The J gene is TRBJ2-3, the V gene TRBV25-1; 10 bases map to TRBD2. In germline, CDR1 is MGHDK, CDR2 SYGVNS. Trimming at V came to 2 bases and at J to 2 bases, leaving 4 bases not matched to a gene. This CDR3 is built from 16 residues. CDR3: CASSEGTSVVTDTQYF. CDR3 DNA: TGTGCCAGCAGTGAAGGGACTAGCGTCGTCACAGATACGCAGTATTTT.

This clone appeared a single time. The gene calls are TRBV6-5 and TRBJ2-2, with 7 bases that match TRBD1. Unmatched junction bases numbered 6, after V lost 6 bases and J lost 2 bases. Germline CDR1 reads MNHEY; CDR2 reads SVGAGI. The CDR3 length is 15 residues. CDR3 loop: CASSRGQLNTGELFF. The CDR3 region has the DNA TGTGCCAGCAGCCGGGGACAGCTTAACACCGGGGAGCTGTTTTTT.

The J gene is TRBJ2-1, the V gene TRBV19; D is ambiguous. The germline V gene encodes CDR1 LNHDA and CDR2 SQIVND (reference sequence). The CDR3 is 13 amino acids. V lost 3 bases, J lost 5 bases, and 8 bases lay in between. Written as DNA, the CDR3 is TGTGCCAGTAGTATCAAGGAGCACAATGAGCAGTTCTTC. Residues: CASSIKEHNEQFF.

The chain has TRBV7-8 and TRBJ2-3, with 9 nucleotides matching TRBD2. CDR3 length: 12 residues. V shed 6 bases and J 14 bases; nucleotides not matched to a gene: 9. The germline gives CDR1 SGHVS, CDR2 FQNEAQ. CDR3 protein: CASRGVAGAPYF. In DNA form, the CDR3 reads TGTGCCAGCAGGGGGGTAGCGGGAGCCCCGTATTTT.

V is TRBV9 and J is TRBJ2-1, with 12 positions matching TRBD2. Germline lookup yields CDR1 SGDLS and CDR2 YYNGEE. This CDR3 has 23 amino acids. The V gene end was trimmed by 2 bases and the J gene end by 0 bases; junction bases not matched to a gene: 21. The DNA for the CDR3 is TGTGCCAGCAGCGTGGGGACTAGCGGGTTTACCTTTCTTCGAGGAAGCTCCTACAATGAGCAGTTCTTC. Amino acids: CASSVGTSGFTFLRGSSYNEQFF.

The genes are TRBV9 and TRBJ2-5; D may be TRBD2 (6 bases). This CDR3 spans 13 amino acids. V lost 4 bases to trimming and J lost 4 bases, with 11 bases between them. Germline CDR1 is SGDLS and CDR2 is YYNGEE. CDR3 DNA: TGTGCCAGCAGCCCCTCCGGGGGAGAGACCCAGTACTTC. Its translation is CASSPSGGETQYF.

The chain recombines TRBV11-2 with TRBJ2-1, with 12 bases lining up with TRBD2. This CDR3 comprises 16 residues. V shed 0 bases and J 9 bases; nucleotides not matched to a gene: 6. CDR1 is SGHAT and CDR2 is FQNNGV in the germline V gene. The CDR3 loop is CASSLELAGGLGEQFF. DNA for the CDR3: TGTGCCAGCAGCTTAGAGCTAGCGGGAGGGCTCGGTGAGCAGTTCTTC.

The chain uses TRBV4-1 and TRBJ2-3, with 10 bases identical to TRBD2. The CDR3 is 16 amino acids. The germline V gene has CDR1 MGHRA and CDR2 YSYEKL. After removal of 4 bases from V and 1 base from J, the junction contained 5 bases not matched to a gene. CDR3 nucleotide sequence: TGCGCCAGCAGCCTACGTAGCGGGGGGCGCACAGATACGCAGTATTTT. Residues: CASSLRSGGRTDTQYF.